The 31 T cell receptor beta chains in this list originate from one sample, sequenced in a study of vaccination and CD4 T cells after COVID-19 (dated by TCRdb to the early 2020s). The library was produced with PCR. Sequencing was carried out with an Illumina iSeq 100. Clones were called with MiXCR by TCRdb after fastp trimmed the public reads at Q25, and only in-frame beta chains were retained. Each CDR3 protein appears once, grouped with its most common genes and DNA. The sample yields 30,000 to 40,000 distinct CDR3 sequences; approximately 40% were counted once. Approximately 5% of the sample is taken by the ten largest. The sample's time point label, decoded: late sampling 161 to 241 days after vaccination in a few convalescent patients. Sequencing was performed on CD4+ T cells from blood, taken about 7 months after SARS-CoV-2 vaccination. All receptors come from a human donor who had recovered from COVID-19.

The rearrangement joins TRBV20-1 to TRBJ2-3, with 8 nucleotides matching TRBD1. V dropped 2 bases and J dropped 11; count of bases not matched to a gene: 12. This CDR3 has 14 residues. Looked up from germline, CDR1 is DFQATT and CDR2 is SNEGSKA (reference sequence). CDR3 region: CSARISGQGRGQYF. The CDR3 DNA reads as TGCAGTGCTAGAATTAGCGGACAGGGTCGTGGGCAGTATTTT.

Here the CDR3 reads CSAPGPSVNYGYTF. Here the CDR3 DNA reads TGCAGTGCTCCTGGACCGTCGGTGAACTATGGCTACACCTTC. V is TRBV20-1 and J is TRBJ1-2; D call uncertain. With 5 bases removed from V and 2 bases from J, the gap between germline ends came to 15 bases. CDR1 DFQATT and CDR2 SNEGSKA come from the germline V gene (reference sequence). CDR3 length: 14 amino acids.

This sequence joins TRBV27 and TRBJ1-2, with a tentative D call TRBD1 (6 bases). The CDR3 has 16 amino acids. Trimming cost V 5 bases and J 3 bases, with 19 bases left between them. Germline V gene lookup returns CDR1 MNHEY and CDR2 SMNVEV (reference sequence). CDR3 residues: CASSILGTTPDYGYTF. For the CDR3, the DNA is TGTGCCAGCAGTATACTCGGGACAACTCCGGACTATGGCTACACCTTC.

This sequence joins TRBV21-1 and TRBJ2-5; the DNA was not compared with TRBD2, the D call given in the table. TRBV21-1 is marked as a pseudogene. The CDR3 is 15 amino acids. The CDR3 coding sequence is TGTGCCAGCAGCAAACCGGGACTAGCGGGAGAGACCCAGTACTTC. Translation: CASSKPGLAGETQYF.

The chain couples TRBV19 to TRBJ2-7; D is ambiguous. CDR1 LNHDA and CDR2 SQIVND come from the germline V gene (reference sequence). The V end lost 3 bases, the J end lost 6 bases, and 12 bases lay between the germline ends. The CDR3 consists of 13 residues. CDR3 protein: CASSISDGGEQYF. The CDR3 nucleotides read TGTGCCAGTAGTATCAGTGACGGCGGCGAGCAGTACTTC.

V is TRBV10-3 and J is TRBJ2-5, with 8 positions matching TRBD1. Per the germline V gene, CDR1 is ENHRY and CDR2 is SYGVKD. Trimming removed 4 bases from V and 2 bases from J; junction bases left unmatched: 6. The CDR3 runs to 15 residues. Here the CDR3 DNA reads TGTGCCATCAGTGCAAGACAGGGGCCGCAAGAGACCCAGTACTTC. Translation gives CAISARQGPQETQYF.

The V call is TRBV21-1, the J call TRBJ2-5. TRBV21-1 is described as a pseudogene. CDR3 length: 10 amino acids. The DNA for the CDR3 is TGTGCCAAATTATCGGAGACCCAGTACTTC. Translating gives CAKLSETQYF.

The chain links TRBV20-1 to TRBJ2-3; the D gene is possibly TRBD1 (5 bases). The germline V gene encodes CDR1 DFQATT and CDR2 SNEGSKA (reference sequence). The V and J ends lost 0 bases and 4 bases respectively, with 11 bases between them. The CDR3 sequence is 14 residues long. The CDR3 DNA reads TGCAGTGCTAGAGATGGGGCTAGTGCAGATACGCAGTATTTT. It encodes CSARDGASADTQYF.

This clonotype was detected only a few times. The chain combines TRBV7-8 with TRBJ2-7; 11 bases align to TRBD2. Germline lookup yields CDR1 SGHVS and CDR2 FQNEAQ. This CDR3 spans 16 amino acids. Trimming cost V 6 bases and J 7 bases; bases outside gene matches: 14. The DNA for the CDR3 is TGTGCCAGCAGTCCTCCCGGGGCTAGCGGGAGGAGTGAGCAGTACTTC. Protein sequence: CASSPPGASGRSEQYF.

This clonotype was seen a few times. The rearrangement links TRBV7-9 to TRBJ1-5; 7 nucleotides align to TRBD1. Germline trimming cut 5 bases from V and 3 bases from J; bases unmatched to any gene: 7. CDR3 length equals 15 residues. CDR1 is SEHNR, CDR2 FQNEAQ, per germline (reference sequence). The CDR3 DNA reads TGTGCCAGCAGCCCGGGACAGACGTCCAATCAGCCCCAGCATTTT. Its translation: CASSPGQTSNQPQHF.

The chain is built from TRBV6-1 and TRBJ2-3; 11 bases map to TRBD2. V trimming: 6 bases; J trimming: 6 bases; junction bases outside the gene matches: 5. The V gene's germline CDR1 is MNHNS and CDR2 SASEGT. This CDR3 is 14 amino acids long. CDR3 residues: CASRATSGEDTQYF. DNA for the CDR3: TGTGCCAGCAGAGCGACTAGCGGGGAGGATACGCAGTATTTT.

The table lists this clonotype with a few counts. The genes are TRBV27 and TRBJ2-3, with 14 bases identical to TRBD2. V gave up 4 bases and J gave up 4 bases; unmatched junction bases: 7. This CDR3 comprises 17 residues. Germline V gives CDR1 MNHEY, CDR2 SMNVEV (reference sequence). CDR3 in DNA: TGTGCCAGCAGTTCCCGTTCGACTAGCGGGAGGGCAGATACGCAGTATTTT. Protein product: CASSSRSTSGRADTQYF.

Regarding this clonotype: A read error may produce the germline difference seen at one junction end. The chain has TRBV20-1 and TRBJ2-3, with D perhaps TRBD2 (5 bases). Looked up from germline, CDR1 is DFQATT and CDR2 is SNEGSKA (reference sequence). The CDR3 is 14 amino acids. CDR3 residues: CSANTGSSTDAQYF. As DNA, the CDR3 is TGCAGTGCTAATACGGGGTCTAGCACAGATGCGCAGTATTTT.

The chain combines TRBV19 with TRBJ2-2; TRBD1 matches at 8 bases. The CDR3 contains 15 residues. After removal of 6 bases from V and 2 bases from J, the junction contained 5 bases not matched to a gene. Germline assignment: CDR1 LNHDA and CDR2 SQIVND (reference sequence). The chain's CDR3 is CASRTDRDNTGELFF. DNA of the CDR3: TGTGCCAGTAGGACGGACAGGGATAACACCGGGGAGCTGTTTTTT.

The V call is TRBV5-6, the J call TRBJ2-1; D remains ambiguous. Germline V gene sequence: CDR1 SGHDT, CDR2 YYEEEE. V was trimmed by 2 bases and J by 2 bases, leaving 8 bases between them. This CDR3 has 14 amino acids. The CDR3 loop reads CASSLSATYNEQFF. The DNA for the CDR3 is TGTGCCAGCAGCTTATCAGCGACCTACAATGAGCAGTTCTTC.

The genes are TRBV28 and TRBJ1-1, with 10 bases matching TRBD1. The germline V gene has CDR1 MDHEN and CDR2 SYDVKM. The CDR3 length is 17 residues. With V trimmed by 8 bases and J by 2 bases, 14 bases remained unmatched. This chain's CDR3 is CASGKLPGQGSNTEAFF. The CDR3 nucleotides are TGTGCCAGCGGGAAACTTCCGGGACAGGGGAGTAACACTGAAGCTTTCTTT.

In its sample, this clonotype was seen a few times. The V call is TRBV7-2, the J call TRBJ2-1; TRBD2 matches 16 bases. Germline V gives CDR1 SGHTA, CDR2 FQGNSA. The V gene end was trimmed by 5 bases and the J gene end by 8 bases; junction bases not matched to a gene: 21. This CDR3 has 21 amino acids. The CDR3 region is CASSTPGLAGGPGRFWDEQFF. The CDR3 DNA sequence: TGTGCCAGCAGCACCCCGGGACTAGCGGGAGGGCCAGGGAGGTTTTGGGATGAGCAGTTCTTC.

The J gene is TRBJ1-1, the V gene TRBV21-1; TRBD1, the table's D call, lacks a check against the DNA. TRBV21-1 has pseudogene status. The length of the CDR3 is 15 residues. The CDR3 reads CASSFPMTGNGEAFF. Here the CDR3 DNA reads TGTGCCAGCAGCTTTCCAATGACAGGAAATGGTGAAGCTTTCTTT.

V usage is TRBV27 and J usage is TRBJ2-7, with D unclear. The CDR3 is made up of 15 amino acids. The V gene's germline CDR1 is MNHEY and CDR2 SMNVEV (reference sequence). Trimming cost V 3 bases and J 0 bases, with 12 bases left between them. The chain's CDR3 is CASSFTRSSSYEQYF. DNA for the CDR3: TGTGCCAGCAGTTTTACCCGATCTAGCTCCTACGAGCAGTACTTC.

This clonotype turned up a few times. The chain carries TRBV6-5 and TRBJ2-5; a weak D match, TRBD2 (5 bases). With 0 bases removed from V and 5 bases from J, the gap between germline ends came to 16 bases. In germline, CDR1 is MNHEY, CDR2 SVGAGI. This CDR3 spans 16 amino acids. CDR3 protein: CASSYSSWLAGETQYF. The CDR3 DNA sequence: TGTGCCAGCAGTTACTCGAGCTGGCTAGCTGGTGAGACCCAGTACTTC.

The CDR3 region is CASSLASTDSPLHF. The CDR3 coding sequence is TGCGCCAGCAGCTTGGCCTCGACAGATTCACCCCTCCACTTT. V gene TRBV5-1 combines with J gene TRBJ1-6; tentatively, D is TRBD1 (5 bases). Germline CDR1 is SGHRS and CDR2 is YFSETQ. V lost 0 bases, J lost 8 bases, and 9 bases lay in between. The CDR3 totals 14 residues.

The genes are TRBV19 and TRBJ2-5; D possibly corresponds to TRBD1 (6 bases). The V end lost 6 bases, the J end lost 2 bases, and 13 bases lay between the germline ends. Germline CDR1 and CDR2: LNHDA and SQIVND (reference sequence). This CDR3 has 14 amino acids. The CDR3 DNA sequence: TGTGCCAGTAGACCCAGGGGCAGGCAAGAGACCCAGTACTTC. This encodes CASRPRGRQETQYF. The complete variable domain, with remaining parts taken from reference TRBV19 and TRBJ2-5, reads DGGITQSPKYLFRKEGQNVTLSCEQNLNHDAMYWYRQDPGQGLRLIYYSQIVNDFQKGDIAEGYSVSREKKESFPLTVTSAQKNPTAFYLCASRPRGRQETQYFGPGTRLLVL.

The chain links TRBV20-1 to TRBJ2-1; 8 nucleotides line up with TRBD1. Trimming took 6 bases from V and 7 from J; bases not matched to a gene: 17. Germline V gene data show CDR1 as DFQATT and CDR2 as SNEGSKA (reference sequence). This CDR3 is 16 amino acids long. The CDR3, as DNA: TGCAGTGCCCCTAAAACCGGGACAGGTTTGATGAATGAGCAGTTCTTC. Protein product: CSAPKTGTGLMNEQFF.

This chain uses TRBV20-1 with TRBJ1-1; possibly TRBD1 for D (5 bases). The CDR3 is 12 amino acids. CDR1 is DFQATT and CDR2 is SNEGSKA in the germline V gene (reference sequence). Trimming pared 7 bases from V and 6 bases from J, leaving 15 bases between. DNA for the CDR3: TGCAGTGTCATAGAGGGGACTGCTGAAGCTTTCTTT. This codes for CSVIEGTAEAFF.

The chain has TRBV10-3 and TRBJ1-1; D gene uncertain. This CDR3 is 13 amino acids long. V was clipped by 10 bases and J by 0 bases, with 12 bases between them. Germline V gene sequence: CDR1 ENHRY, CDR2 SYGVKD. The CDR3 sequence: CATQGGMNTEAFF. CDR3 sequence (DNA): TGTGCCACCCAAGGCGGCATGAACACTGAAGCTTTCTTT.

This clonotype occurred once. J is TRBJ2-5 and V is TRBV4-1; tentative D call: TRBD2 (8 bases). The CDR3 contains 16 residues. CDR1 and CDR2 from the germline V gene are MGHRA and YSYEKL. V lost 2 bases and J lost 2, with 15 bases in between. CDR3: CASSQPREGAQETQYF. The DNA of the CDR3 is TGCGCCAGCAGCCAACCCCGGGAGGGGGCACAAGAGACCCAGTACTTC.

This sequence joins TRBV28 and TRBJ2-5; D is undetermined. CDR3 size: 13 residues. V was clipped by 10 bases and J by 2 bases, with 14 bases between them. Germline V gene lookup returns CDR1 MDHEN and CDR2 SYDVKM. The CDR3 protein is CATWVSTQETQYF. The CDR3 nucleotides read TGTGCCACATGGGTCAGCACACAAGAGACCCAGTACTTC. Filled out from reference TRBV28 and TRBJ2-5, the complete variable domain reads DVKVTQSSRYLVKRTGEKVFLECVQDMDHENMFWYRQDPGLGLRLIYFSYDVKMKEKGDIPEGYSVSREKKERFSLILESASTNQTSMYLCATWVSTQETQYFGPGTRLLVL.

This clonotype was counted a few times. The CDR3 nucleotides read TGTGCCAGCAGCCCCCCGACTAGCGGGAGGGAAGACAATGAGCAGTTCTTC. This codes for CASSPPTSGREDNEQFF. The chain is built from TRBV7-8 and TRBJ2-1; 14 bases are shared with TRBD2. V dropped 5 bases and J dropped 5; count of bases not matched to a gene: 8. Germline V lookup: CDR1 SGHVS, CDR2 FQNEAQ. This CDR3 region has 17 residues.

The chain couples TRBV6-1 to TRBJ1-6; D gene uncertain. Germline V gives CDR1 MNHNS, CDR2 SASEGT. The V end lost 6 bases, the J end lost 9 bases, and 12 bases lay between the germline ends. The length of the CDR3 is 13 residues. The CDR3 DNA follows: TGTGCCAGCAGGCCCCGGGGTGGTTCACCCCTCCACTTT. Its protein is CASRPRGGSPLHF.

The chain uses TRBV6-5 and TRBJ1-1; D is uncertain. This CDR3 spans 12 amino acids. CDR1 is MNHEY and CDR2 is SVGAGI in the germline V gene. With 0 bases removed from V and 11 bases from J, the gap between germline ends came to 10 bases. This CDR3 is CASSYSRRVAFF. CDR3 in DNA: TGTGCCAGCAGTTACTCTCGTCGGGTCGCTTTCTTT.

This clonotype was detected only a few times. The chain carries TRBV19 and TRBJ2-1; no definite D call. V shed 1 base and J shed 9 bases, with 7 bases lying between them. The CDR3 has 12 residues. Germline CDR1 reads LNHDA; CDR2 reads SQIVND (reference sequence). The chain's CDR3 is CASSIVTSEQFF. The CDR3 DNA is TGTGCCAGTAGTATAGTCACAAGTGAGCAGTTCTTC.